Following are 21 T cell receptor beta chains from one sample sequenced in a study of blood T cell repertoires in COVID-19. Some clones are missing from TCRdb's copy, which holds only in-frame ones; the method was immunoSEQ multiplex PCR. The sample lists about 400,000 clones, approximately 91% occurring once. Source material: PBMCs or T cells enriched from blood (not recorded which). The receptors shown here come from a woman aged 40 to 50 with acute COVID-19.

This clone was seen only once. The chain links TRBV7-9 to TRBJ1-2; D gene uncertain. The germline gives CDR1 SEHNR, CDR2 FQNEAQ (reference sequence). This CDR3 has 14 residues. V lost 5 bases to trimming and J lost 8 bases, with 18 bases between them. CDR3 residues: CASSPVVVQLGYTF. In nucleotides, the CDR3 is TGTGCCAGCAGCCCCGTGGTGGTACAGCTCGGCTACACCTTC.

This clone was detected once. The V call is TRBV7-2, the J call TRBJ1-1; no reliable D call. CDR1 SGHTA and CDR2 FQGNSA come from the germline V gene. Trimming took off 2 bases at V and 3 bases at J, with 13 bases between the two ends. This CDR3 spans 15 amino acids. The CDR3 region is CASSLSLSGDTEAFF. The CDR3 bases are TGTGCCAGCAGCTTAAGTTTGTCCGGGGACACTGAAGCTTTCTTT.

J is TRBJ2-1 and V is TRBV5-1, with D unresolved. This CDR3 spans 16 amino acids. Trimming cost V 0 bases and J 0 bases, with 10 bases left between them. Germline V CDR1 and CDR2: SGHRS, YFSETQ. The CDR3 DNA reads TGCGCCAGCAGCTTGGAACTCCTTAGCTCCTACAATGAGCAGTTCTTC. Translating it yields CASSLELLSSYNEQFF.

The chain recombines TRBV3-1 (or the pseudogene TRBV3-2) with TRBJ2-7, with D possibly matching TRBD2 (5 bases). V was clipped by 6 bases and J by 1 base, with 16 bases between them. The CDR3 covers 15 residues. From germline, CDR1 is LGHDT and CDR2 YNNKEL (reference sequence). The CDR3 DNA sequence: TGTGCCAGCAGTCTAGCCCGGTCCTTATCCTACGAGCAGTACTTC. As protein: CASSLARSLSYEQYF.

The rearrangement uses TRBV7-8 and TRBJ1-1; D unresolved. Per germline, CDR1 SGHVS and CDR2 FQNEAQ. V was clipped by 5 bases and J by 4 bases, with 11 bases between them. The CDR3 has 13 amino acids. The CDR3 loop reads CASSQERGTEAFF. As DNA, the CDR3 is TGTGCCAGCAGCCAAGAGAGAGGCACTGAAGCTTTCTTT.

The chain joins TRBV30 to TRBJ2-3; TRBD2 aligns across 7 bases. CDR1 is GTSNPN and CDR2 is SVGIG in the germline V gene (reference sequence). CDR3 length: 15 amino acids. Losses at the gene ends were 2 bases for V and 2 bases for J; bases not matched to a gene: 7. The CDR3: CAWSTGRGNTDTQYF. CDR3 in DNA: TGTGCCTGGAGTACCGGGCGGGGGAACACAGATACGCAGTATTTT. Full variable domain (remainder filled in from reference TRBV30 and TRBJ2-3): SQTIHQWPATLVQPVGSPLSLECTVEGTSNPNLYWYRQAAGRGLQLLFYSVGIGQISSEVPQNLSASRPQDRQFILSSKKLLLSDSGFYLCAWSTGRGNTDTQYFGPGTRLTVL.

The V call is TRBV5-4, the J call TRBJ1-1; D is unresolved. V was clipped by 0 bases and J by 1 base, with 7 bases between them. CDR3 length equals 14 residues. Per the germline V gene, CDR1 is SGHNT and CDR2 is YYREEE (reference sequence). Here the CDR3 DNA reads TGTGCCAGCAGCTTGGAACATACGAACACTGAAGCTTTCTTT. Its translation: CASSLEHTNTEAFF. Full variable domain (rest looked up from reference TRBV5-4 and TRBJ1-1): ETGVTQSPTHLIKTRGQQVTLRCSSQSGHNTVSWYQQALGQGPQFIFQYYREEENGRGNFPPRFSGLQFPNYSSELNVNALELDDSALYLCASSLEHTNTEAFFGQGTRLTVV.

This chain joins TRBV12-5 and TRBJ1-1, with no clear D. Trimming removed 3 bases at V and 1 base at J, with 12 bases between. Germline V gene data show CDR1 as LGHNT and CDR2 as FRNRAP. The CDR3 totals 15 residues. CDR3 residues: CASGFGASRNTEAFF. CDR3 in DNA: TGTGCTAGTGGTTTCGGAGCTTCTCGGAACACTGAAGCTTTCTTT.

The chain uses TRBV11-2 and TRBJ1-4; tentatively, D is TRBD1 (5 bases). Germline CDR1 SGHAT, CDR2 FQNNGV. This CDR3 has 16 amino acids. V was shortened by 4 bases and J by 5 bases, with 17 bases between the two germline ends. CDR3 sequence: CASSSGSRGRNEKLFF. CDR3 nucleotide sequence: TGTGCCAGCAGCTCCGGTTCGCGGGGGAGAAATGAAAAACTGTTTTTT.

The gene calls are TRBV6-5 and TRBJ2-3, with 8 bases fitting TRBD1. V gave up 8 bases and J gave up 0 bases; unmatched junction bases: 7. CDR3 length: 15 amino acids. Germline assignment: CDR1 MNHEY and CDR2 SVGAGI. CDR3 DNA sequence: TGTGCCAGCCGCACGACAGGGGACAGCACAGATACGCAGTATTTT. Its translation is CASRTTGDSTDTQYF.

The chain couples TRBV10-3 to TRBJ1-2, with TRBD1 identical over 9 bases. The CDR3 consists of 15 residues. The ends lost 0 bases at V and 4 bases at J; junction bases unmatched: 3. Germline V gene sequence: CDR1 ENHRY, CDR2 SYGVKD. CDR3 nucleotides: TGTGCCATCAGTGAGTCGGGACAGGGCGCCTATGGCTACACCTTC. Protein: CAISESGQGAYGYTF.

This rearrangement joins TRBV28 to TRBJ1-5, with D possibly being TRBD1 (6 bases). Germline V CDR1 and CDR2: MDHEN, SYDVKM. The CDR3 consists of 15 residues. Deletions cut 7 bases from V and 4 bases from J, with 17 bases between. CDR3: CASILAGVGNQPQHF. CDR3 DNA sequence: TGTGCCAGCATTCTCGCAGGGGTTGGGAATCAGCCCCAGCATTTT.

The rearrangement joins TRBV11-3 to TRBJ2-1; 9 bases agree with TRBD1. Trimming took 4 bases from V and 6 from J; bases not matched to a gene: 7. This CDR3 is built from 15 residues. Per germline, CDR1 SGHNT and CDR2 YENEEA. The CDR3 sequence: CASSSGQGPFNEQFF. For the CDR3, the DNA is TGTGCCAGCAGCTCAGGACAGGGGCCTTTCAATGAGCAGTTCTTC.

The rearrangement uses TRBV3-1 (or the pseudogene TRBV3-2) and TRBJ1-2; TRBD1 matches at 7 bases. Germline V gives CDR1 LGHDT, CDR2 YNNKEL (reference sequence). This CDR3 comprises 13 residues. J lost 5 bases, V lost 2 bases, and 2 bases had no gene match. The DNA of the CDR3 is TGTGCCAGCAGCCAAACAGGGGAGTATGGCTACACCTTC. Translating it yields CASSQTGEYGYTF.

CDR3 DNA sequence: TGTGCCAGCAGCCAAGAAGGGGCAACAGATACGCAGTATTTT. Translated: CASSQEGATDTQYF. This chain links TRBV3-1 (or the pseudogene TRBV3-2) with TRBJ2-3; possible D gene TRBD1, 5 bases. V lost 0 bases and J lost 3, with 7 bases in between. The CDR3 runs 14 residues. Germline V gives CDR1 LGHDT, CDR2 YNNKEL (reference sequence).

CDR3 loop: CASRTGGGGYTF. The CDR3 bases are TGTGCCAGCAGGACAGGGGGTGGTGGCTACACCTTC. The J gene is TRBJ1-2, the V gene TRBV12-3 or TRBV12-4, with 9 positions matching TRBD1. V shed 6 bases and J 7 bases; nucleotides not matched to a gene: 3. The CDR3 covers 12 residues.

The V and J genes are TRBV11-2 and TRBJ2-1; 7 positions match TRBD2. Germline V gene lookup returns CDR1 SGHAT and CDR2 FQNNGV. V dropped 1 base and J dropped 3; count of bases not matched to a gene: 3. The CDR3 covers 15 residues. CDR3 region: CASSLAGTIYNEQFF. The DNA for the CDR3 is TGTGCCAGCAGCTTAGCCGGGACTATCTACAATGAGCAGTTCTTC.

V and J are TRBV5-1 and TRBJ1-2; D gene ambiguous. Germline-derived CDR1 and CDR2 are SGHRS and YFSETQ. The length of the CDR3 is 13 residues. Trimming left V 0 bases short and J 8 bases short, with 11 bases between. The CDR3 nucleotides read TGCGCCAGCAGCTTGGATGGCCTCGGGGGCTACACCTTC. The encoded protein is CASSLDGLGGYTF.

CDR3 sequence: CSVEGSGFGGNTEAFF. The DNA of the CDR3 is TGCAGCGTTGAGGGTTCCGGGTTCGGTGGGAACACTGAAGCTTTCTTT. The gene calls are TRBV29-1 and TRBJ1-1; D call uncertain. There are 16 residues in the CDR3. The germline gives CDR1 SQVTM, CDR2 ANQGSEA. The V end lost 3 bases, the J end lost 1 base, and 18 bases lay between the germline ends.

This chain uses TRBV5-1 with TRBJ2-1; 7 nucleotides match TRBD1. Trimming cost V 4 bases and J 6 bases; bases outside gene matches: 4. The CDR3 runs to 13 residues. Looked up from germline, CDR1 is SGHRS and CDR2 is YFSETQ. CDR3 in amino acids: CASSPGQPNEQFF. CDR3 coding DNA: TGCGCCAGCAGCCCGGGACAGCCCAATGAGCAGTTCTTC.

The V and J genes are TRBV9 and TRBJ2-7; 13 nucleotides line up with TRBD2. From germline, CDR1 is SGDLS and CDR2 YYNGEE. J lost 7 bases, V lost 3 bases, and 4 bases had no gene match. The CDR3 extends over 14 amino acids. The CDR3 DNA sequence: TGTGCCAGCAGCGCCAGGGGACTAGCGGGAGAGCAGTACTTC. Its protein is CASSARGLAGEQYF.